This TCR beta chain originates from a study of cytomegalovirus exposure and HLA in healthy donors. The PCR had 60 Vbeta and 13 Jbeta primers. TCRdb's copy holds only in-frame clones and misses some; the assay was immunoSEQ multiplex PCR. The table shows over 150,000 clones, with around four fifths occurring only once. Germline V CDR1 and CDR2: MDHEN, SYDVKM. CDR3 length: 14 residues. After removal of 6 bases from V and 6 bases from J, the junction contained 6 bases not matched to a gene. Study-level findings and limits: High specificity and sensitivity for cytomegalovirus status were reported for the classifier.

With regard to this clone: Antigen specificity is unknown.

The sequence was collected from a woman aged 45 to 65 in good health and CMV-seronegative. The chain is built from TRBV28 and TRBJ1-5, with TRBD1 matching 9 bases. The sequenced material came from PBMCs. The CDR3 DNA follows: TGTGCCAGCAGCCCAACAGGGGGCGTTCAGCCCCAGCATTTT. Translating gives CASSPTGGVQPQHF.